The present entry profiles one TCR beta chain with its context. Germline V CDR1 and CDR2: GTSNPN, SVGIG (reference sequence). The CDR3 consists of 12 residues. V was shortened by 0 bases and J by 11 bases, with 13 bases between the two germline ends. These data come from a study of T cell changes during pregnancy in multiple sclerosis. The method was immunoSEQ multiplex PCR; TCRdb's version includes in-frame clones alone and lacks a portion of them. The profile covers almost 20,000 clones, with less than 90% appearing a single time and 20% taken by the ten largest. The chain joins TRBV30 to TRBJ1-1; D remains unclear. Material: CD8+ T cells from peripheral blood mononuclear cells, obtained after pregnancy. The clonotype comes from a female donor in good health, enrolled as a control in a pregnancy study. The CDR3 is CAWSVSRVEAFF. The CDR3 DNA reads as TGTGCCTGGAGTGTAAGCCGGGTGGAGGCTTTCTTT.